Shown below are 6 T cell receptor beta chains from a single sample sequenced in a study of preoperative IRX-2 immunotherapy in early breast cancer. TCRdb's table, derived via immunoSEQ multiplex PCR, lists solely in-frame clones and lacks some. Here the sample spans about 62,000 clones, around 94% being singletons. The treatment denotes: preoperative locoregional IRX-2 cytokine immunotherapy. The sample was collected from a patient treated with IRX-2 immunotherapy. These receptors all stem from a human donor with breast cancer.

The gene calls are TRBV4-3 and TRBJ1-3, with TRBD1 as a possible D gene (6 bases). The CDR3 is 15 residues long. CDR1 LGHNA and CDR2 YSLEER come from the germline V gene. V was clipped by 1 base and J by 1 base, with 8 bases between them. CDR3 region: CASSQGTGSGNTIYF. The DNA for the CDR3 is TGCGCCAGCAGCCAAGGTACAGGGTCTGGAAACACCATATATTTT.

This chain links TRBV5-1 with TRBJ2-5; 11 bases align to TRBD2. The CDR3 spans 18 residues. J lost 1 base, V lost 1 base, and 9 bases had no gene match. Per the germline V gene, CDR1 is SGHRS and CDR2 is YFSETQ. CDR3 sequence (DNA): TGCGCCAGCAGCTTGATTCCCCGTAGCGGGGGGGCCCAAGAGACCCAGTACTTC. This sequence encodes CASSLIPRSGGAQETQYF.

The V gene is TRBV5-1, the J gene TRBJ2-7; TRBD1 matches at 9 bases. The germline V gene has CDR1 SGHRS and CDR2 YFSETQ. Trimming took 3 bases from V and 5 from J; bases not matched to a gene: 6. The CDR3 loop spans 14 amino acids. CDR3 DNA: TGCGCCAGCAGCTCGGGACAGGGTCACCACGAGCAGTACTTC. Translating it yields CASSSGQGHHEQYF.

J is TRBJ1-1 and V is TRBV5-8; 7 bases are a match to TRBD1. The V segment lost 5 bases and the J segment 9 bases; nucleotides outside the gene matches: 16. From germline, CDR1 is SGHTS and CDR2 YDEGEE. CDR3 size: 15 residues. This CDR3 is CASSFGPNRGGQAFF. The CDR3 DNA reads as TGTGCCAGCAGTTTCGGACCGAACAGGGGAGGGCAAGCTTTCTTT.

This rearrangement joins TRBV2 to TRBJ2-7; D remains ambiguous. V was trimmed by 4 bases and J by 4 bases, leaving 8 bases between them. This CDR3 has 12 amino acids. Germline assignment: CDR1 SNHLY and CDR2 FYNNEI. CDR3 DNA sequence: TGTGCCAGCAGTGTGGCGGCTTACGAGCAGTACTTC. Translated: CASSVAAYEQYF.

The chain employs TRBV4-3 and TRBJ1-2, with D tentatively TRBD1 (5 bases). Between the trimmed V and J ends, which lost 3 bases and 6 bases, there was a span of 20 bases. CDR1 LGHNA and CDR2 YSLEER come from the germline V gene. The CDR3 has 16 amino acids. The CDR3 DNA reads TGCGCCAGCAGCCACGATGAGGGACGGTTTGTACATGGCTACACCTTC. Translating gives CASSHDEGRFVHGYTF.